What follows are 29 T cell receptor beta chains derived from one specimen sequenced in a study of cytomegalovirus exposure and HLA in healthy donors. The PCR ran on 60 Vbeta and 13 Jbeta primers. Method: immunoSEQ multiplex PCR; TCRdb's copy keeps in-frame clones and lacks some. The data show about 150,000 clones, with around 78% seen just once and more than 1.5% held by the top ten. Sequenced: PBMCs. These receptors were collected from a man aged 40-50 years in good health and CMV-seronegative.

This sequence joins TRBV7-2 and TRBJ1-1; 7 bases are shared with TRBD1. V dropped 5 bases and J dropped 5; count of bases not matched to a gene: 8. The CDR3 is 14 residues long. Germline CDR1 is SGHTA and CDR2 is FQGNSA. CDR3 bases: TGTGCCAGCAGCACCCAGGGGGAATCGACTGAAGCTTTCTTT. It encodes CASSTQGESTEAFF.

This chain links TRBV19 with TRBJ2-5; TRBD2 aligns across 13 bases. V shed 4 bases, J shed 1 base, and the junction held 6 bases outside the gene matches. The CDR3 has 17 residues. CDR1 is LNHDA and CDR2 is SQIVND in the germline V gene (reference sequence). CDR3 residues: CASSTWTSGGFQETQYF. The CDR3 DNA follows: TGTGCCAGTAGTACCTGGACTAGCGGGGGATTCCAAGAGACCCAGTACTTC.

This rearrangement joins TRBV5-5 to TRBJ2-1, with TRBD1 matching 11 bases. Germline-derived CDR1 and CDR2 are SGHKS and YYEKEE (reference sequence). Trimming at V came to 3 bases and at J to 9 bases, leaving 5 bases not matched to a gene. The CDR3 spans 14 residues. The CDR3 here is CASSSRTGGSEQFF. Here the CDR3 DNA reads TGTGCCAGCAGCTCCCGGACAGGGGGCAGTGAGCAGTTCTTC. Supplemented by reference TRBV5-5 and TRBJ2-1, the full variable domain reads DAGVTQSPTHLIKTRGQQVTLRCSPISGHKSVSWYQQVLGQGPQFIFQYYEKEERGRGNFPDRFSARQFPNYSSELNVNALLLGDSALYLCASSSRTGGSEQFFGPGTRLTVL.

The chain employs TRBV13 and TRBJ2-2; TRBD2 aligns across 7 bases. CDR3 size: 16 residues. CDR1 PRHDT and CDR2 FYEKMQ come from the germline V gene (reference sequence). V lost 1 base to trimming and J lost 2 bases; unmatched junction nucleotides: 4. Here the CDR3 DNA reads TGTGCCAGCAGCTTAGAACTAGCGACCAACACCGGGGAGCTGTTTTTT. It yields the protein CASSLELATNTGELFF. Filled out from reference TRBV13 and TRBJ2-2, the complete variable domain reads AAGVIQSPRHLIKEKRETATLKCYPIPRHDTVYWYQQGPGQDPQFLISFYEKMQSDKGSIPDRFSAQQFSDYHSELNMSSLELGDSALYFCASSLELATNTGELFFGEGSRLTVL.

The chain carries TRBV6-6 and TRBJ2-3, with TRBD1 as a possible D gene (6 bases). Germline values: CDR1 MNHNY, CDR2 SVGAGI (reference sequence). CDR3 size: 13 residues. V lost 8 bases, J lost 10 bases, and 19 bases lay in between. The CDR3 DNA reads TGTGCCAGCCAAACACAGGGCTCCGGGGCGCAGTATTTT. Translation gives CASQTQGSGAQYF.

As DNA, the CDR3 is TGTGCCAGCAGCCGAGAGACTACAGGGAAGTATAATGAAAAACTGTTTTTT. Translating gives CASSRETTGKYNEKLFF. The chain recombines TRBV7-9 with TRBJ1-4; possibly TRBD1 for D (6 bases). The germline V gene encodes CDR1 SEHNR and CDR2 FQNEAQ (reference sequence). The CDR3 contains 17 residues. The V and J ends lost 5 bases and 4 bases respectively, with 20 bases between them.

V gene TRBV2 combines with J gene TRBJ2-2, with 8 bases identical to TRBD2. V gave up 5 bases and J gave up 6 bases; unmatched junction bases: 5. The germline V gene encodes CDR1 SNHLY and CDR2 FYNNEI. The CDR3 totals 14 residues. CDR3: CASSTTSAAGELFF. CDR3 sequence (DNA): TGTGCCAGCAGTACGACTAGCGCGGCCGGGGAGCTGTTTTTT.

The chain carries TRBV28 and TRBJ2-7, with 9 positions matching TRBD1. The CDR3 covers 15 residues. Germline assignment: CDR1 MDHEN and CDR2 SYDVKM. V dropped 6 bases and J dropped 2; count of bases not matched to a gene: 8. CDR3 DNA sequence: TGTGCCAGCAGGTTTGGGGACAGGGATACCTACGAGCAGTACTTC. This codes for CASRFGDRDTYEQYF. Filled out from reference TRBV28 and TRBJ2-7, the complete variable domain reads DVKVTQSSRYLVKRTGEKVFLECVQDMDHENMFWYRQDPGLGLRLIYFSYDVKMKEKGDIPEGYSVSREKKERFSLILESASTNQTSMYLCASRFGDRDTYEQYFGPGTRLTVT.

The chain employs TRBV7-2 and TRBJ1-1; 7 bases line up with TRBD1. CDR3 length: 16 residues. V lost 1 base and J lost 5; bases outside the gene matches: 10. In germline, CDR1 is SGHTA, CDR2 FQGNSA. This CDR3 reads CASSLVGPPGGTEAFF. The CDR3 coding sequence is TGTGCCAGCAGCTTAGTAGGACCACCAGGGGGGACTGAAGCTTTCTTT.

This chain connects TRBV27 to TRBJ2-3; 7 bases are shared with TRBD1. The V gene end was trimmed by 6 bases and the J gene end by 4 bases; junction bases not matched to a gene: 10. Looked up from germline, CDR1 is MNHEY and CDR2 is SMNVEV (reference sequence). CDR3 length: 15 amino acids. The CDR3 protein is CASSPSTGWADTQYF. The CDR3 DNA reads TGTGCCAGCAGCCCATCGACAGGGTGGGCAGATACGCAGTATTTT.

J is TRBJ1-1 and V is TRBV4-1; possible D gene TRBD1, 6 bases. The CDR3 covers 15 residues. V shed 1 base and J shed 3 bases, with 12 bases lying between them. CDR1 and CDR2 from the germline V gene are MGHRA and YSYEKL. The chain's CDR3 is CASSQAAQGYTEAFF. CDR3 bases: TGCGCCAGCAGCCAAGCGGCCCAGGGGTACACTGAAGCTTTCTTT.

This chain joins TRBV4-1 and TRBJ1-1; 7 nucleotides match TRBD1. CDR1 and CDR2 from the germline V gene are MGHRA and YSYEKL. CDR3 length equals 17 residues. V was pared by 1 base and J by 0 bases, with 8 bases of the junction left unmatched. CDR3 sequence: CASSQGGVRGMNTEAFF. The CDR3 nucleotides are TGCGCCAGCAGCCAAGGAGGGGTCAGGGGGATGAACACTGAAGCTTTCTTT.

In DNA form, the CDR3 reads TGTGCCAGTAGTATCCAGATTTTGGTCAACGAGCAGTACTTC. It is translated as CASSIQILVNEQYF. The chain employs TRBV19 and TRBJ2-7; D call uncertain. This CDR3 is built from 14 residues. V lost 3 bases and J 5 bases, leaving 14 bases between the germline ends. The V gene's germline CDR1 is LNHDA and CDR2 SQIVND (reference sequence). Full variable domain (missing parts from reference TRBV19 and TRBJ2-7): DGGITQSPKYLFRKEGQNVTLSCEQNLNHDAMYWYRQDPGQGLRLIYYSQIVNDFQKGDIAEGYSVSREKKESFPLTVTSAQKNPTAFYLCASSIQILVNEQYFGPGTRLTVT.

The rearrangement joins TRBV7-9 to TRBJ2-5; 10 bases fit TRBD2. This CDR3 is built from 16 residues. The J segment lost 3 bases and the V segment lost 3 bases, leaving 7 bases of the junction unmatched. Germline V gene sequence: CDR1 SEHNR, CDR2 FQNEAQ (reference sequence). This chain's CDR3 is CASSFTAGLAEETQYF. CDR3 nucleotide sequence: TGTGCCAGCAGCTTTACTGCTGGACTAGCGGAAGAGACCCAGTACTTC.

This clone appeared a few times. The CDR3 spells CASRQGSGQPQHF. The DNA of the CDR3 is TGTGCCAGCAGACAGGGATCAGGACAGCCCCAGCATTTT. The rearrangement links TRBV2 to TRBJ1-5; a weak D match, TRBD1 (6 bases). V lost 6 bases, J lost 7 bases, and 13 bases lay in between. The CDR3 loop spans 13 amino acids. Looked up from germline, CDR1 is SNHLY and CDR2 is FYNNEI. Complete variable domain (other parts from reference TRBV2 and TRBJ1-5): EPEVTQTPSHQVTQMGQEVILRCVPISNHLYFYWYRQILGQKVEFLVSFYNNEISEKSEIFDDQFSVERPDGSNFTLKIRSTKLEDSAMYFCASRQGSGQPQHFGDGTRLSIL.

This chain uses TRBV11-2 with TRBJ2-1; 11 bases line up with TRBD2. CDR3 size: 13 residues. In germline, CDR1 is SGHAT, CDR2 FQNNGV. V trimming: 7 bases; J trimming: 12 bases; junction bases outside the gene matches: 8. The CDR3 here is CASTGLAGISQFF. CDR3 in DNA: TGTGCCAGCACAGGACTAGCGGGTATTTCGCAGTTCTTC.

On this clone: Other DNA sequences in the sample encode the same CDR3. The rearrangement links TRBV7-9 to TRBJ1-6, with D hard to call. Germline loops: CDR1 SEHNR, CDR2 FQNEAQ (reference sequence). Between the trimmed V and J ends, which lost 7 bases and 4 bases, there was a span of 11 bases. The CDR3 extends over 14 amino acids. CDR3 sequence: CASTLEGYNSPLHF. CDR3 in DNA: TGTGCCAGCACCCTAGAGGGTTATAATTCACCCCTCCACTTT.

The V and J genes are TRBV5-6 and TRBJ2-7; D gene ambiguous. Germline CDR1 SGHDT, CDR2 YYEEEE. The ends were cut back, 0 bases at V and 2 bases at J, with 6 bases in the middle. The CDR3 extends over 13 amino acids. The CDR3 sequence is CASSLEQTYEQYF. Here the CDR3 DNA reads TGTGCCAGCAGCTTGGAACAAACCTACGAGCAGTACTTC.

The J gene is TRBJ2-5, the V gene TRBV4-1; the match to TRBD1 covers 10 bases. The DNA matches TRBJ2-7 better at its end, which makes the J call doubtful. This CDR3 is 16 amino acids long. Germline CDR1 reads MGHRA; CDR2 reads YSYEKL. In DNA form, the CDR3 reads TGCGCCAGCAGCCAGGGGGAGCGGGACAGGGGATACGAGCAGTACTTC. This translates into CASSQGERDRGYEQYF.

This clone was observed once. The chain is built from TRBV13 and TRBJ1-5, with no clear D. CDR1 is PRHDT and CDR2 is FYEKMQ in the germline V gene (reference sequence). The CDR3 is 16 amino acids. The V end was cut by 2 bases, the J end by 2 bases, with 13 bases between. Written as DNA, the CDR3 is TGTGCCAGCAGCTTAACGCGGGTCGGGGGCAATCAGCCCCAGCATTTT. Translated, it gives CASSLTRVGGNQPQHF.

J is TRBJ1-1 and V is TRBV7-9, with unresolved D. CDR1 and CDR2 (germline): SEHNR, FQNEAQ (reference sequence). The CDR3 loop spans 14 amino acids. V lost 5 bases, J lost 0 bases, and 10 bases lay in between. Written as DNA, the CDR3 is TGTGCCAGCAGCCCACCCCCGGTGAACACTGAAGCTTTCTTT. Protein product: CASSPPPVNTEAFF. The entire variable domain, with the rest obtained from reference TRBV7-9 and TRBJ1-1, is as follows: DTGVSQNPRHKITKRGQNVTFRCDPISEHNRLYWYRQTLGQGPEFLTYFQNEAQLEKSRLLSDRFSAERPKGSFSTLEIQRTEQGDSAMYLCASSPPPVNTEAFFGQGTRLTVV.

The chain links TRBV2 to TRBJ2-7, with 12 bases matching TRBD1. With V trimmed by 5 bases and J by 5 bases, 4 bases remained unmatched. The CDR3 contains 14 residues. Germline assignment: CDR1 SNHLY and CDR2 FYNNEI. CDR3 in DNA: TGTGCCAGCAGTCGGGACAGGGGGCGGGACGAGCAGTACTTC. Residues: CASSRDRGRDEQYF.

The chain is built from TRBV27 and TRBJ2-1, with 7 bases identical to TRBD2. The CDR3 sequence is 13 residues long. V lost 6 bases to trimming and J lost 5 bases; unmatched junction nucleotides: 4. Germline V lookup: CDR1 MNHEY, CDR2 SMNVEV (reference sequence). CDR3 DNA: TGTGCCAGCAGGATCGGGAGGCACAATGAGCAGTTCTTC. The encoded protein is CASRIGRHNEQFF.

In nucleotides, the CDR3 is TGTGCCAGCAGCGTAGGGGGACTAGCGGGTCCCTACGAGCAGTACTTC. It is translated as CASSVGGLAGPYEQYF. The genes are TRBV9 and TRBJ2-7; 12 bases fit TRBD2. The CDR3 extends over 16 amino acids. The V gene's germline CDR1 is SGDLS and CDR2 YYNGEE. J was trimmed by 2 bases and V by 0 bases; bases with no gene match: 3.

The CDR3 DNA is TGCGCCAGCAGCCAAGTTGGCCCGAACACTGAAGCTTTCTTT. Translating it yields CASSQVGPNTEAFF. The rearrangement uses TRBV4-1 and TRBJ1-1; D is uncertain. Per germline, CDR1 MGHRA and CDR2 YSYEKL. The CDR3 covers 14 residues. V was pared by 1 base and J by 1 base, with 7 bases between.

This clone has just a few counts. The V gene is TRBV5-6, the J gene TRBJ1-3, with TRBD1 matching over 7 bases. The trim removed 0 bases at V and 0 bases at J, leaving 12 bases unmatched. The CDR3 has 19 residues. Germline V lookup: CDR1 SGHDT, CDR2 YYEEEE. The CDR3 DNA reads as TGTGCCAGCAGCTTGGGGGTAGGGGACAGACTTTACTCTGGAAACACCATATATTTT. As protein: CASSLGVGDRLYSGNTIYF.

The chain is built from TRBV7-2 and TRBJ2-3; 7 bases fit TRBD2. Trimming removed 11 bases from V and 2 bases from J; junction bases left unmatched: 4. The germline gives CDR1 SGHTA, CDR2 FQGNSA. The CDR3 runs 12 residues. The CDR3 nucleotides read TGTGCCGGGGGGGACCTCACAGATACGCAGTATTTT. Its protein is CAGGDLTDTQYF.

This rearrangement joins TRBV5-4 to TRBJ2-7; perhaps TRBD1 as D (6 bases). Germline V lookup: CDR1 SGHNT, CDR2 YYREEE (reference sequence). V lost 0 bases to trimming and J lost 5 bases, with 12 bases between them. This CDR3 comprises 14 residues. CDR3 in DNA: TGTGCCAGCAGCTTGGCGGCAGGGGTGAACGAGCAGTACTTC. Translated: CASSLAAGVNEQYF.

This chain joins TRBV6-6 and TRBJ2-3, with TRBD2 as a possible D gene (6 bases). This CDR3 region has 13 residues. Trimming removed 6 bases from V and 4 bases from J, with 11 bases in between. Per the germline V gene, CDR1 is MNHNY and CDR2 is SVGAGI (reference sequence). CDR3 region: CASRGGTADTQYF. CDR3 in DNA: TGTGCCAGCAGGGGGGGAACCGCAGATACGCAGTATTTT.